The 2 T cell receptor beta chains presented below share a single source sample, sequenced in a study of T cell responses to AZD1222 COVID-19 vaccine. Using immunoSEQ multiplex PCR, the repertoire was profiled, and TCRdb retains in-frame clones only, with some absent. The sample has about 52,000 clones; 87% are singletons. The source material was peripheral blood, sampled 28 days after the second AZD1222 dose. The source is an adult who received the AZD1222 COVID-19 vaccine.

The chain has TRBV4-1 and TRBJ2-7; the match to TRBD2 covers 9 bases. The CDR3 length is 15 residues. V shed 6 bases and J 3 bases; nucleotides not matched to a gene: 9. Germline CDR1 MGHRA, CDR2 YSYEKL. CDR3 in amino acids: CASSPLTSGIYEQYF. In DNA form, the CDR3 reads TGCGCCAGCAGTCCCCTGACTAGCGGAATCTACGAGCAGTACTTC.

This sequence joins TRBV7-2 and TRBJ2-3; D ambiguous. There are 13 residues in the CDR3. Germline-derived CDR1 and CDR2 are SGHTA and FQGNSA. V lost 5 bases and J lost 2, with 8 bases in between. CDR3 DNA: TGTGCCAGCAGCCCAAGGCCCACAGATACGCAGTATTTT. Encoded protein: CASSPRPTDTQYF.